What follows is one T cell receptor (beta chain) and its context. Distinct nucleotide sequences in the sample also encode this CDR3. This sample was taken from a study of beta chain features in type 1 diabetes. This CDR3 comprises 13 residues. Trimming took off 0 bases at V and 5 bases at J, with 6 bases between the two ends. The germline V gene encodes CDR1 SGHRS and CDR2 YFSETQ. Reverse transcription of all isolated RNA meant that expressed TCRB transcripts were sequenced. Clones were sequenced by immunoSEQ multiplex PCR, and TCRdb holds only the in-frame ones, with some missing. There are about 320,000 clones in the sample; around 13% occur only once, and under 8.5% lies in the top ten.

The material sequenced was central memory CD4+ T cells from blood. The TCR comes from a man aged 25 to 40 in good health. V is TRBV5-1 and J is TRBJ2-1; no definite D call. The CDR3 sequence is CASSLGRNNEQFF. The DNA of the CDR3 is TGCGCCAGCAGCTTGGGCAGGAACAATGAGCAGTTCTTC.